This T cell receptor (beta chain) was obtained from a study of memory B cells and T cells in multiple sclerosis. CFSE-dim autoproliferating and CFSE-high non-proliferating T cells from unstimulated culture were sequenced separately. Pooled replicate wells came from some 50 million CFSE-labeled PBMCs cultured less than 9 days without stimulus. CFSE at 0.5 uM labeled the PBMCs, which were then cultured unstimulated. Only in-frame clones appear in the TCRdb table, and some are missing; sequencing was by immunoSEQ multiplex PCR. The repertoire holds 46,000 or so clones, with 82% as singletons. CDR3 length equals 16 residues. Germline-derived CDR1 and CDR2 are SGHRS and YFSETQ. Trimming left V 2 bases short and J 5 bases short, with 18 bases between. Whole-study findings and limits: Shared clonotype counts depended on differing compartment clone-set sizes and were normalized.

On this clone itself: Its specificity is unknown.

Sequenced sample: PBMCs from blood kept in culture. The TCR comes from a human donor with multiple sclerosis. The chain employs TRBV5-1 and TRBJ2-3; tentative D call: TRBD1 (6 bases). The CDR3 bases are TGCGCCAGCAGCTTACTGAGTCAAGGGGGTGTAGATACGCAGTATTTT. It specifies CASSLLSQGGVDTQYF.